This TCR beta chain stems from a study of T cell repertoires in cytomegalovirus infection. Turning to the study itself: Shared public TCR beta signatures pointed to both CMV infection and a matching HLA type.

Findings and caveats of the study: HLA-C-restricted CMV clonotypes gave the most frequent clonotype in two of eight donors.

The CDR3 has 17 residues. V was clipped by 3 bases and J by 8 bases, with 23 bases between them. CDR1 and CDR2 from the germline V gene are MDHEN and SYDVKM. A remark on this clonotype: Antigen specificity is unknown.

TCRdb used MiXCR to reprocess the reads, holding one entry per CDR3 protein. The profile covers about 770,000 distinct CDR3 sequences, with about 27% appearing a single time and about 12% taken by the ten largest. The TCR originated in a human donor in good health (CMV status not recorded). Some clones in this sample may be carry-over from other donors' samples. This material consisted of cultured CD8+ T cells from PBMCs, taken from culture after CMV antigen stimulation. The chain combines TRBV28 with TRBJ2-1; the D gene is possibly TRBD1 (6 bases). CDR3 nucleotides: TGTGCCAGCAGTTTGAGAGGGGGACAAGGAATAGGTTATGAGCAGTTCTTC. Its protein is CASSLRGGQGIGYEQFF.